Described below is a single TCR beta chain sequence and its context. Its specificity is not known. The sample originates from a study of T-cell memory formation after mild COVID-19. Study-level results: Clones contracting across day 15 to 85 had a balanced CD4/CD8 profile; later expanding clones leaned CD4+. There was no confirmation that second-wave clones peaking on day 37 were SARS-CoV-2 specific. Pre-infection memory contained some responding clones, which suggested that cross-reactive memory had joined.

MiXCR was run by TCRdb on the 5' RACE reads, yielding one entry per CDR3 protein. The profile shows 58,000 or so distinct CDR3 sequences, 25% to 35% of them singletons. The receptor was derived from a man younger than 35 who had mild COVID-19 (a few samples of this study predate the infection). Cell type and time point are not known. Material: PBMCs or a T cell subset sorted from them (not recorded which).

The CDR3 bases are TGTGCCAGCAGCTTCCAATCACGTGGCGGGCAGTATTTT. Amino acids: CASSFQSRGGQYF. This sequence joins TRBV7-9 and TRBJ2-3; D is undetermined. V lost 3 bases and J 11 bases, leaving 15 bases between the germline ends. This CDR3 contains 13 residues. Per germline, CDR1 SEHNR and CDR2 FQNEAQ (reference sequence).